Shown below are 18 T cell receptor beta chains from a single sample sequenced in a study of OX40 agonist ivuxolimab in advanced cancers. Clones were read by immunoSEQ multiplex PCR, and TCRdb kept only the in-frame ones, dropping some. The table includes more than 55,000 clones, over 80% detected once. Sequencing used CD4+ or CD8+ T cells sorted from blood, obtained in a trial of the OX40 agonist ivuxolimab. These receptors originate from an adult with an advanced solid tumor such as melanoma, head and neck, liver or kidney cancer.

The chain is built from TRBV10-1 and TRBJ1-5, with D possibly matching TRBD1 (5 bases). CDR3 size: 13 residues. Germline-derived CDR1 and CDR2 are WNHNN and SYGVQD (reference sequence). V was trimmed by 9 bases and J by 0 bases, leaving 9 bases between them. CDR3 residues: CASVGDSNQPQHF. For the CDR3, the DNA is TGCGCCAGTGTGGGGGATAGCAATCAGCCCCAGCATTTT.

This clone appeared once. This rearrangement joins TRBV5-4 to TRBJ2-5; 7 nucleotides match TRBD2. V lost 2 bases to trimming and J lost 1 base; unmatched junction nucleotides: 5. The CDR3 sequence is 15 residues long. Per the germline V gene, CDR1 is SGHNT and CDR2 is YYREEE (reference sequence). The CDR3 spells CASSFSAGVQETQYF. CDR3 coding DNA: TGTGCCAGCAGCTTTTCCGCGGGAGTCCAAGAGACCCAGTACTTC.

The chain joins TRBV2 to TRBJ1-1; no clear D. V was clipped by 5 bases and J by 0 bases, with 13 bases between them. Per germline, CDR1 SNHLY and CDR2 FYNNEI. The CDR3 is made up of 15 amino acids. The CDR3 DNA reads TGTGCCAGCAGTTCTCGACGGGGAATGAACACTGAAGCTTTCTTT. Residues: CASSSRRGMNTEAFF.

In DNA form, the CDR3 reads TGTGCCAGCAGTCAGGACAGGGGTGATGAAAAACTGTTTTTT. Translation gives CASSQDRGDEKLFF. The chain links TRBV5-4 to TRBJ1-4, with 9 bases matching TRBD1. The CDR3 has 14 amino acids. V lost 5 bases and J lost 6; bases outside the gene matches: 5. The germline V gene encodes CDR1 SGHNT and CDR2 YYREEE (reference sequence).

This clone was observed once. The rearrangement uses TRBV25-1 and TRBJ1-1; the D is unclear. Trimming shortened V by 4 bases and J by 8 bases, and 11 bases separated the two germline ends. Germline CDR1 and CDR2: MGHDK and SYGVNS. The CDR3 has 12 amino acids. The CDR3: CASSVGPTEAFF. In DNA form, the CDR3 reads TGTGCCAGCAGTGTAGGCCCAACCGAAGCTTTCTTT.

CDR3: CASSFWFPQGGSTDTQYF. The CDR3 DNA reads TGTGCCAGCAGTTTCTGGTTCCCCCAAGGGGGTAGCACAGATACGCAGTATTTT. The chain couples TRBV27 to TRBJ2-3; tentative D call: TRBD1 (6 bases). The CDR3 is 18 residues long. The V end lost 3 bases, the J end lost 0 bases, and 19 bases lay between the germline ends. CDR1 MNHEY and CDR2 SMNVEV come from the germline V gene (reference sequence).

The chain carries TRBV11-2 and TRBJ2-7; 9 positions match TRBD1. This CDR3 is built from 15 residues. V trimming: 5 bases; J trimming: 3 bases; junction bases outside the gene matches: 8. In germline, CDR1 is SGHAT, CDR2 FQNNGV. CDR3: CASSSDRGVGYEQYF. In DNA, the CDR3 is TGTGCCAGCAGCAGTGACAGGGGGGTTGGCTACGAGCAGTACTTC.

V usage is TRBV10-1 and J usage is TRBJ2-3, with 9 bases matching TRBD2. The CDR3 covers 15 residues. V shed 5 bases, J shed 0 bases, and the junction held 3 bases outside the gene matches. Germline V CDR1 and CDR2: WNHNN, SYGVQD (reference sequence). CDR3 DNA sequence: TGCGCCAGCAGTCGAACTAGCGGGAGCACAGATACGCAGTATTTT. It yields the protein CASSRTSGSTDTQYF.

The chain employs TRBV2 and TRBJ2-6; D is unresolved. CDR3 length equals 16 residues. V lost 7 bases, J lost 2 bases, and 15 bases lay in between. CDR1 is SNHLY and CDR2 is FYNNEI in the germline V gene. In DNA form, the CDR3 reads TGTGCCAGCACTAACCTCGGGCCCGCTGGGGCCAACGTCCTGACTTTC. The encoded protein is CASTNLGPAGANVLTF.

The V and J genes are TRBV10-3 and TRBJ1-2, with 7 bases identical to TRBD1. Per germline, CDR1 ENHRY and CDR2 SYGVKD. After removal of 1 base from V and 2 bases from J, the junction contained 4 bases not matched to a gene. The CDR3 covers 15 residues. The chain's CDR3 is CAISEFSGQNYGYTF. The DNA of the CDR3 is TGTGCCATCAGTGAGTTTTCGGGACAGAACTATGGCTACACCTTC.

V gene TRBV11-1 combines with J gene TRBJ2-7, with 8 bases matching TRBD1. Trimming at V came to 3 bases and at J to 6 bases, leaving 7 bases not matched to a gene. The CDR3 is made up of 14 amino acids. Germline CDR1 is SGHAT and CDR2 is FQDESV (reference sequence). The CDR3 DNA reads as TGTGCCAGCAGCTTCTCGGACAGGGCTCTCGAGCAGTACTTC. It codes for CASSFSDRALEQYF.

This clone came up once. The V and J genes are TRBV29-1 and TRBJ1-1, with no clear D. Trimming left V 6 bases short and J 3 bases short, with 11 bases between. The germline gives CDR1 SQVTM, CDR2 ANQGSEA. This CDR3 has 12 residues. CDR3 in DNA: TGCAGCGTCCGGGGAGAGGACACTGAAGCTTTCTTT. Encoded protein: CSVRGEDTEAFF.

The chain carries TRBV27 and TRBJ2-6; 10 bases are shared with TRBD1. This CDR3 spans 17 amino acids. Trimming removed 5 bases from V and 0 bases from J; junction bases left unmatched: 4. Germline V lookup: CDR1 MNHEY, CDR2 SMNVEV (reference sequence). The CDR3 sequence: CASSPDRGDSGANVLTF. In DNA, the CDR3 is TGTGCCAGCAGTCCGGACAGGGGGGACTCTGGGGCCAACGTCCTGACTTTC.

The chain recombines TRBV6-6 with TRBJ2-7; 9 bases map to TRBD1. The germline gives CDR1 MNHNY, CDR2 SVGAGI (reference sequence). The CDR3 is made up of 15 amino acids. Trimming removed 5 bases from V and 5 bases from J; junction bases left unmatched: 10. This CDR3 reads CASSTPRTGDDEQYF. CDR3 nucleotides: TGTGCCAGCAGTACCCCCCGGACAGGGGACGACGAGCAGTACTTC.

CDR3 in amino acids: CASSFPYQETQYF. Here the CDR3 DNA reads TGTGCCAGCAGCTTCCCGTACCAAGAGACCCAGTACTTC. The chain employs TRBV7-2 and TRBJ2-5, with D hard to call. Germline lookup yields CDR1 SGHTA and CDR2 FQGNSA. CDR3 length: 13 residues. Trimming removed 3 bases at V and 0 bases at J, with 5 bases between.

The rearrangement links TRBV15 to TRBJ2-3; D call uncertain. This CDR3 spans 16 amino acids. V was pared by 5 bases and J by 0 bases, with 15 bases between. Germline assignment: CDR1 LNHNV and CDR2 YYDKDF (reference sequence). The CDR3 loop reads CATSPRGRASTDTQYF. As DNA, the CDR3 is TGTGCCACCAGCCCTCGAGGCCGTGCTAGCACAGATACGCAGTATTTT.

The V call is TRBV15, the J call TRBJ1-1; D is undetermined. The CDR3 sequence is 14 residues long. Germline loops: CDR1 LNHNV, CDR2 YYDKDF (reference sequence). Trimming removed 2 bases at V and 1 base at J, with 8 bases between. Here the CDR3 reads CATSRLRQNTEAFF. For the CDR3, the DNA is TGTGCCACCAGCAGACTACGACAGAACACTGAAGCTTTCTTT. The full variable domain, completed using reference TRBV15 and TRBJ1-1, is DAMVIQNPRYQVTQFGKPVTLSCSQTLNHNVMYWYQQKSSQAPKLLFHYYDKDFNNEADTPDNFQSRRPNTSFCFLDIRSPGLGDTAMYLCATSRLRQNTEAFFGQGTRLTVV.

V gene TRBV19 combines with J gene TRBJ2-4; a weak D match, TRBD2 (5 bases). There are 15 residues in the CDR3. The V end lost 5 bases, the J end lost 1 base, and 12 bases lay between the germline ends. Germline V gives CDR1 LNHDA, CDR2 SQIVND (reference sequence). CDR3 nucleotide sequence: TGTGCCAGTAGTTTGAGGGAGACGGCCAAAAACATTCAGTACTTC. This translates into CASSLRETAKNIQYF.